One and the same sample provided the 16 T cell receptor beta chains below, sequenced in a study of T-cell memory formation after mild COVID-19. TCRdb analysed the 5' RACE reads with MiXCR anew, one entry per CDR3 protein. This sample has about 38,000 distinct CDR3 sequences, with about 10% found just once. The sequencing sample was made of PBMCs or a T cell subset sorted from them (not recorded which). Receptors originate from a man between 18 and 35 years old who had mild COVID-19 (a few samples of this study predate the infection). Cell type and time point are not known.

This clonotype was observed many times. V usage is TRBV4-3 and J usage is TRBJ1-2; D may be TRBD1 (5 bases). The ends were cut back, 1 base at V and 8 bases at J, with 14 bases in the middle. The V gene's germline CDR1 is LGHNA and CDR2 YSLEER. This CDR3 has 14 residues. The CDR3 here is CASSQVEGAGGYTF. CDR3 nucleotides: TGCGCCAGCAGCCAAGTGGAAGGGGCAGGAGGCTACACCTTC.

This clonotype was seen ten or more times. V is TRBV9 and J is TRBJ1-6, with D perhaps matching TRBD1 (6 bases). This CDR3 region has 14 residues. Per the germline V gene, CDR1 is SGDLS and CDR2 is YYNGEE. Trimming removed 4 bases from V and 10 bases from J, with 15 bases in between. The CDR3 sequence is CASSPWGAGSPLHF. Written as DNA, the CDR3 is TGTGCCAGCAGCCCTTGGGGGGCAGGATCACCCCTCCACTTT. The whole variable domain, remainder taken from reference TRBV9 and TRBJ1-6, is DSGVTQTPKHLITATGQRVTLRCSPRSGDLSVYWYQQSLDQGLQFLIQYYNGEERAKGNILERFSAQQFPDLHSELNLSSLELGDSALYFCASSPWGAGSPLHFGNGTRLTVT.

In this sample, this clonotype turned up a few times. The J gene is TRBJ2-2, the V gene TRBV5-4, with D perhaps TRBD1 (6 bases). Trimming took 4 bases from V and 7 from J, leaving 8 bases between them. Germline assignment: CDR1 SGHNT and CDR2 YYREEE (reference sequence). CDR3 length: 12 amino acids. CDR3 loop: CASSRDIGELFF. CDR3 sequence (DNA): TGTGCCAGCAGCCGGGACATCGGGGAGCTGTTTTTT.

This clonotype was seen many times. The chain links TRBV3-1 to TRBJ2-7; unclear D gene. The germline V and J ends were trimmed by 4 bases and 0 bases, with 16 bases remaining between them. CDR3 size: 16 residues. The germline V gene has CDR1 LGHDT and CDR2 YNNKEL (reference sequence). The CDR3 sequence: CASSPYRQLSSYEQYV. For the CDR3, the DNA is TGTGCCAGCAGCCCCTATCGACAACTGAGCTCCTACGAGCAGTACGTC.

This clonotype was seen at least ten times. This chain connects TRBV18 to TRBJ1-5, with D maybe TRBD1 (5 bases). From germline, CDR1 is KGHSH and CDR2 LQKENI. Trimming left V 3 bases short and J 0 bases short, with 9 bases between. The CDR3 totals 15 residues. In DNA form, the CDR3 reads TGTGCCAGCTCACCTTCACAGGTTAGCAATCAGCCCCAGCATTTT. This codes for CASSPSQVSNQPQHF.

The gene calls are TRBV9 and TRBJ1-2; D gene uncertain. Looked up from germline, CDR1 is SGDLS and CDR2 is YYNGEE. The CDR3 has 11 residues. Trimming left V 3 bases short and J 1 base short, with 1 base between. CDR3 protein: CASSDNYGYTF. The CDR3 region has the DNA TGTGCCAGCAGCGATAACTATGGCTACACCTTC.

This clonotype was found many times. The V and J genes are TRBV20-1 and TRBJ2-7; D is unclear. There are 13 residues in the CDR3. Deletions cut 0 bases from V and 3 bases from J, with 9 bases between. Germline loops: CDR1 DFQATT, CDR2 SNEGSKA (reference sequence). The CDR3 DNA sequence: TGCAGTGCTAGAGATGAAACCGACTACGAGCAGTACTTC. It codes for CSARDETDYEQYF.

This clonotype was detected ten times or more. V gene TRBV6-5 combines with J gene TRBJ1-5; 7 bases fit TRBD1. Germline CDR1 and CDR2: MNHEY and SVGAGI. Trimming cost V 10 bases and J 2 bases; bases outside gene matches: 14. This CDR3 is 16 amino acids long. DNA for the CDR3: TGTGCCACGAATCCCAGGGGGAATAGGGGCAATCAGCCCCAGCATTTT. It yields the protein CATNPRGNRGNQPQHF.

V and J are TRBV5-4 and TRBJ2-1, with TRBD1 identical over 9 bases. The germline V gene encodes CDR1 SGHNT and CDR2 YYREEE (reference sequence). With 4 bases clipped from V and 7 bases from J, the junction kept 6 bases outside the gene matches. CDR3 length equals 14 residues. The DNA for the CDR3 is TGTGCCAGCAGCATACCGGGACAGGGTAATGAGCAGTTCTTC. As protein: CASSIPGQGNEQFF.

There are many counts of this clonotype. The CDR3 coding sequence is TGTGCCAGCAAAAAGGGGGAGACAGGGGCGGACACTGAAGCTTTCTTT. It encodes CASKKGETGADTEAFF. The rearrangement uses TRBV21-1 and TRBJ1-1; the D call TRBD1 from the table was never checked on the DNA. TRBV21-1 represents a pseudogene. The CDR3 has 16 amino acids.

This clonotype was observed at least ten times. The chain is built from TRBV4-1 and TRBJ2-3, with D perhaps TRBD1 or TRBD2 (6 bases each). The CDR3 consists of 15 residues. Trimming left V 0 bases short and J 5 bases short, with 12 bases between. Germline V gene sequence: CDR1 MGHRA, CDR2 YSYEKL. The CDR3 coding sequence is TGCGCCAGCAGCCAAGATGGAGGGGGAGGAGATACGCAGTATTTT. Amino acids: CASSQDGGGGDTQYF.

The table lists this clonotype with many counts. For the CDR3, the DNA is TGTGCCAGCACCACAGGGTCCTACGAGCAGTACTTC. It codes for CASTTGSYEQYF. This chain connects TRBV7-9 to TRBJ2-7; TRBD1 is a possible D gene (6 bases). CDR3 length equals 12 residues. V lost 7 bases and J 1 base, leaving 8 bases between the germline ends. Germline loops: CDR1 SEHNR, CDR2 FQNEAQ (reference sequence).

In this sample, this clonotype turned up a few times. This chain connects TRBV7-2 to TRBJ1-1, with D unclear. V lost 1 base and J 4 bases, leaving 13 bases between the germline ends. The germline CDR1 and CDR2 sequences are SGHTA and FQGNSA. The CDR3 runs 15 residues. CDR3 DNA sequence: TGTGCCAGCAGCTTAGGTCCAACGGCCGGCACTGAAGCTTTCTTT. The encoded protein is CASSLGPTAGTEAFF.

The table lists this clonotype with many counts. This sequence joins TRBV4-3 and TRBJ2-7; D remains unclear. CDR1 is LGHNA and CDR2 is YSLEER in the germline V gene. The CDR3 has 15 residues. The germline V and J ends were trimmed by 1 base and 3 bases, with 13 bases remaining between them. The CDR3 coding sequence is TGCGCCAGCAGCCAAGCTCTGGGCTCTGGCTACGAGCAGTACGTC. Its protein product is CASSQALGSGYEQYV.

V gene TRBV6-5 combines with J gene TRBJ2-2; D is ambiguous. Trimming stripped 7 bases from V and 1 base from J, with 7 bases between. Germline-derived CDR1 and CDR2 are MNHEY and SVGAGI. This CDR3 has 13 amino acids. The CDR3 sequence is CASKHQNTGELFF. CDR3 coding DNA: TGTGCCAGCAAACACCAGAACACCGGGGAGCTGTTTTTT.

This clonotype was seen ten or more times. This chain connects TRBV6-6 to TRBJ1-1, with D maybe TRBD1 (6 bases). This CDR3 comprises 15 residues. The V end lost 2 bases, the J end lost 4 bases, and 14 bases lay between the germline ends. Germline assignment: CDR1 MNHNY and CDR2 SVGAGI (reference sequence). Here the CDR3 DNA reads TGTGCCAGCAGTTACCTCTCCGCAGGGGCCACTGAAGCTTTCTTT. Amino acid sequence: CASSYLSAGATEAFF.